These 8 T cell receptor beta chains were sequenced from one sample in a study of CD8 T cells in ankylosing spondylitis. TCRdb re-analysed the 5' RACE reads in MiXCR, keeping a single row per CDR3 protein. The sample consists of just under 95,000 distinct CDR3 sequences, about 9.1% of them appearing once. The sample taken for sequencing was blood, either unsorted or a sorted T cell fraction (not recorded which). The origin of the receptors is a male donor with ankylosing spondylitis or in good health (not recorded which).

The sample holds many counts of this clonotype. The rearrangement uses TRBV5-1 and TRBJ2-5; 9 nucleotides agree with TRBD2. The CDR3 length is 16 residues. CDR1 and CDR2 (germline): SGHRS, YFSETQ. Trimming at V came to 4 bases and at J to 5 bases, leaving 12 bases not matched to a gene. The CDR3 sequence: CASSPTSSGDWETQYF. The CDR3 DNA is TGCGCCAGCAGCCCAACCTCTAGCGGGGATTGGGAGACCCAGTACTTC.

This clonotype occurred many times. The chain links TRBV5-4 to TRBJ1-1; D remains ambiguous. The germline CDR1 and CDR2 sequences are SGHNT and YYREEE (reference sequence). CDR3 length equals 15 residues. The V end was cut by 0 bases, the J end by 1 base, with 10 bases between. CDR3 nucleotides: TGTGCCAGCAGCTTGGGGGAAAAGGAGAACACTGAAGCTTTCTTT. It encodes CASSLGEKENTEAFF.

This clonotype occurred once. The V and J genes are TRBV7-2 and TRBJ1-4; 11 positions match TRBD1. V lost 1 base, J lost 0 bases, and 1 base stayed unmatched. CDR3 length: 17 residues. Germline V CDR1 and CDR2: SGHTA, FQGNSA. This chain's CDR3 is CASSLVGQGATNEKLFF. The CDR3 DNA is TGTGCCAGCAGCTTAGTGGGACAGGGGGCAACTAATGAAAAACTGTTTTTT.

This clonotype was recorded many times. This chain uses TRBV5-1 with TRBJ2-3; TRBD1 or TRBD2 may be the D gene (5 bases each). Germline assignment: CDR1 SGHRS and CDR2 YFSETQ. The CDR3 totals 16 residues. The germline V and J ends were trimmed by 4 bases and 0 bases, with 15 bases remaining between them. This chain's CDR3 is CASSKLGRRSTDTQYF. In nucleotides, the CDR3 is TGCGCCAGCAGCAAGCTGGGACGACGGAGCACAGATACGCAGTATTTT. Looking up the rest from reference TRBV5-1 and TRBJ2-3 gives the full variable domain: KAGVTQTPRYLIKTRGQQVTLSCSPISGHRSVSWYQQTPGQGLQFLFEYFSETQRNKGNFPGRFSGRQFSNSRSEMNVSTLELGDSALYLCASSKLGRRSTDTQYFGPGTRLTVL.

In the case of this clonotype: One end of the junction fails to match germline, which may point to a read error. The CDR3 loop reads CANSLERLAGGLTYNEQFF. The DNA for the CDR3 is TGTGCCAACAGCCTCGAACGCCTAGCGGGGGGCCTAACCTACAATGAGCAGTTCTTC. This chain links TRBV5-6 with TRBJ2-1; TRBD2 matches 11 bases. The germline CDR1 and CDR2 sequences are SGHDT and YYEEEE. The CDR3 extends over 19 amino acids.

This clonotype was seen many times. The rearrangement links TRBV7-2 to TRBJ2-7; D call uncertain. The CDR3 is made up of 14 amino acids. Trimming stripped 8 bases from V and 2 bases from J, with 16 bases between. Germline-derived CDR1 and CDR2 are SGHTA and FQGNSA. This CDR3 reads CASQKERLTYEQYF. Here the CDR3 DNA reads TGTGCCAGCCAAAAGGAGAGGTTGACCTACGAGCAGTACTTC.

This clonotype was found many times. The chain employs TRBV10-3 and TRBJ1-4; D might be TRBD1 (5 bases). Germline lookup yields CDR1 ENHRY and CDR2 SYGVKD. The CDR3 is 14 amino acids. Trimming took off 6 bases at V and 5 bases at J, with 13 bases between the two ends. CDR3 in amino acids: CAISETDQNEKLFF. Written as DNA, the CDR3 is TGTGCCATCAGCGAGACAGATCAGAATGAAAAACTGTTTTTT.

This clonotype was counted at least ten times. This chain links TRBV6-6 with TRBJ2-5; D may match TRBD1 or TRBD2 (5 bases each). The germline V gene has CDR1 MNHNY and CDR2 SVGAGI (reference sequence). Trimming left V 7 bases short and J 1 base short, with 10 bases between. The CDR3 is made up of 13 amino acids. The CDR3 DNA reads as TGTGCCAGCAAGTTGAGGGGCCAAGAGACCCAGTACTTC. This encodes CASKLRGQETQYF.